The 9 T cell receptor beta chains listed next were all sequenced from one sample in a study of T cells in Graves' hyperthyroidism and ophthalmopathy. RNA transcripts served as the template for amplifying TCR beta CDR3 regions. The TCR CDR3 first-round RT-PCR relied on the HTBI primer set. TCRdb recomputed calls from the multiplex PCR reads with MiXCR, one row per CDR3 protein. This table holds about 360,000 distinct CDR3 sequences, around 13% found once. The sequenced material came from blood. The receptor set was obtained from a young woman with Graves' hyperthyroidism.

This clonotype was counted a few times. The CDR3 spells CATSAGTHESEAFF. For the CDR3, the DNA is TGTGCCACCAGTGCCGGGACACACGAGTCTGAAGCTTTCTTT. The chain recombines TRBV24-1 with TRBJ1-1; D might be TRBD1 (6 bases). Germline V lookup: CDR1 KGHDR, CDR2 SFDVKD. The CDR3 sequence is 14 residues long. Trimming removed 5 bases at V and 6 bases at J, with 15 bases between.

The rearrangement joins TRBV15 to TRBJ2-5; 9 bases line up with TRBD2. V gave up 6 bases and J gave up 2 bases; unmatched junction bases: 4. The CDR3 extends over 14 amino acids. Germline V gives CDR1 LNHNV, CDR2 YYDKDF (reference sequence). CDR3 nucleotides: TGTGCCACCAGTCCTAGCGGGGAGCAAGAGACCCAGTACTTC. Translating gives CATSPSGEQETQYF.

This clonotype occurred many times. The V and J genes are TRBV2 and TRBJ2-5; D unresolved. Trimming took 6 bases from V and 3 from J, leaving 11 bases between them. Germline V gives CDR1 SNHLY, CDR2 FYNNEI. The CDR3 spans 13 residues. The CDR3 reads CASRVQSKETQYF. The DNA of the CDR3 is TGTGCCAGCAGAGTACAGTCGAAAGAGACCCAGTACTTC.

This clonotype turned up a few times. This chain connects TRBV20-1 to TRBJ1-6; D may be TRBD1 (5 bases). Per germline, CDR1 DFQATT and CDR2 SNEGSKA (reference sequence). Deletions cut 4 bases from V and 0 bases from J, with 13 bases between. CDR3 size: 16 residues. CDR3 region: CSATKTALSYNSPLHF. DNA of the CDR3: TGCAGTGCTACCAAGACAGCTCTCTCCTATAATTCACCCCTCCACTTT.

This clonotype showed up many times. The chain links TRBV7-2 to TRBJ2-7, with TRBD2 matching 8 bases. From germline, CDR1 is SGHTA and CDR2 FQGNSA. With V trimmed by 0 bases and J by 7 bases, 8 bases remained unmatched. The CDR3 sequence is 15 residues long. CDR3 amino acids: CASSLAFGLAGEQYF. The CDR3 coding sequence is TGTGCCAGCAGCTTAGCTTTCGGACTAGCCGGGGAGCAGTACTTC.

This clonotype has at least ten counts. The rearrangement links TRBV24-1 to TRBJ2-1; 8 bases match TRBD2. CDR1 is KGHDR and CDR2 is SFDVKD in the germline V gene. CDR3 length: 15 residues. V was pared by 3 bases and J by 7 bases, with 7 bases of the junction left unmatched. CDR3 sequence: CATSDIAGSLNEQFF. CDR3 nucleotides: TGTGCCACCAGTGATATAGCGGGAAGTTTGAATGAGCAGTTCTTC.

The chain uses TRBV4-2 and TRBJ1-6; no clear D. Trimming left V 0 bases short and J 8 bases short, with 8 bases between. The germline gives CDR1 LGHNA, CDR2 YNFKEQ. The CDR3 has 14 amino acids. The CDR3 coding sequence is TGTGCCAGCAGCCAAGATCCCGCCCATTCACCCCTCCACTTT. It is translated as CASSQDPAHSPLHF.

This clonotype was recorded many times. The J gene is TRBJ1-3, the V gene TRBV20-1; TRBD1 might be the D (5 bases). Germline V gives CDR1 DFQATT, CDR2 SNEGSKA (reference sequence). The CDR3 is 14 residues long. Trimming shortened V by 3 bases and J by 4 bases, and 13 bases separated the two germline ends. CDR3 in amino acids: CSARDTGSGNTIYF. The CDR3 nucleotides read TGCAGTGCTAGGGACACGGGGTCCGGAAACACCATATATTTT.

This sequence joins TRBV9 and TRBJ2-3, with unresolved D. From germline, CDR1 is SGDLS and CDR2 YYNGEE. CDR3 length: 14 residues. V was clipped by 4 bases and J by 1 base, with 10 bases between them. CDR3 nucleotides: TGTGCCAGCAGCCCTACGGGCCGCACAGATACGCAGTATTTT. As protein: CASSPTGRTDTQYF.